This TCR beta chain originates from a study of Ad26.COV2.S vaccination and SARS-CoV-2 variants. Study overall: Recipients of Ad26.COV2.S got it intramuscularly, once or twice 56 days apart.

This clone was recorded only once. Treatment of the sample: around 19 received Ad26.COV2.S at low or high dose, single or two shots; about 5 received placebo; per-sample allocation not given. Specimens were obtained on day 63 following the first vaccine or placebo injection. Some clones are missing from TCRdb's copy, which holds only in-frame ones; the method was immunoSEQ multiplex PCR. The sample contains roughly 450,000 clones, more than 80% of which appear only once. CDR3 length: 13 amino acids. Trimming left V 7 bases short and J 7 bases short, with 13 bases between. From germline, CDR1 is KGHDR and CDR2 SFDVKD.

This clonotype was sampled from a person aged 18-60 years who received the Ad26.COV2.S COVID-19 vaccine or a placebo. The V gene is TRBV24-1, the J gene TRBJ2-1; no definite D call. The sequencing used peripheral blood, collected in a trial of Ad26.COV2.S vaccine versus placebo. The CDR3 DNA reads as TGTGCCACCAGCGGCCCCCACCAGAATGAGCAGTTCTTC. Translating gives CATSGPHQNEQFF.